This TCR beta chain was recovered during a study of blood T cell repertoires in COVID-19. The method was immunoSEQ multiplex PCR; TCRdb's version includes in-frame clones alone and lacks a portion of them. The sample lists more than 200,000 clones, more than 70% occurring once. The germline V gene has CDR1 LGHNT and CDR2 FRNRAP. The CDR3 runs to 12 residues. V dropped 6 bases and J dropped 15; count of bases not matched to a gene: 10. Sequenced input: peripheral blood. This sequence originates from a man aged 40-55 years with active or convalescent COVID-19. V usage is TRBV12-5 and J usage is TRBJ2-1, with 8 bases that match TRBD1. This CDR3 reads CASGPQGAAGFF. The CDR3 DNA reads as TGTGCTAGTGGCCCCCAGGGGGCCGCGGGGTTCTTC.